The 25 T cell receptor beta chains below all came from one sample that was sequenced in a study of post-analysis software for immune sequencing data. Their target antigens are unknown. Each TCR beta cDNA library carried unique molecular identifiers. MiXCR, run by TCRdb on the PCR reads, gives a single entry per CDR3 protein. The sample has about 800,000 distinct CDR3 sequences; about 32% are singletons. Findings and caveats of the study: About five TRBV segments occurring more often in patients than controls included TRBV5-6, TRBV5-1 and TRBV20-1.

The sample comprised blood. These receptors all come from a girl aged 5-17 years with multiple sclerosis.

This clonotype was counted only a few times. The rearrangement links TRBV27 to TRBJ1-6; D not resolved. V lost 0 bases to trimming and J lost 10 bases, with 10 bases between them. The V gene's germline CDR1 is MNHEY and CDR2 SMNVEV (reference sequence). The length of the CDR3 is 14 residues. The CDR3 DNA reads TGTGCCAGCAGTTTATCTGGGAGGGCCTCACCCCTCCACTTT. Translated: CASSLSGRASPLHF.

As regards this clonotype: The junction does not match germline at one end; this may be a read error. This sequence joins TRBV20-1 and TRBJ2-1; D is possibly TRBD2 (6 bases). The CDR3 has 14 residues. In germline, CDR1 is DFQATT, CDR2 SNEGSKA (reference sequence). DNA for the CDR3: TGCAGTGCGAAGCCGGGACTCGCCTACAGTGAGCAGTTCTTC. Residues: CSAKPGLAYSEQFF.

This clonotype occurred many times. The chain carries TRBV20-1 and TRBJ2-7, with 10 bases fitting TRBD1. CDR1 and CDR2 (germline): DFQATT, SNEGSKA (reference sequence). J lost 0 bases, V lost 3 bases, and 2 bases had no gene match. There are 14 residues in the CDR3. CDR3 in amino acids: CSARDRGNSYEQYF. In DNA form, the CDR3 reads TGCAGTGCTAGGGACAGGGGGAACTCCTACGAGCAGTACTTC.

This clonotype was seen a few times. This chain connects TRBV7-9 to TRBJ1-5, with D possibly TRBD1 on 5 matching bases. Germline V lookup: CDR1 SEHNR, CDR2 FQNEAQ (reference sequence). Deletions cut 3 bases from V and 5 bases from J, with 11 bases between. The CDR3 has 14 residues. CDR3 sequence reads: CASSLVGGHQPQHF. CDR3 sequence (DNA): TGTGCCAGCAGCTTGGTTGGGGGACATCAGCCCCAGCATTTT.

This clonotype was seen more than once but under ten times. CDR3: CASSGTSREQFF. The CDR3 DNA is TGTGCCAGCAGTGGGACTAGCCGTGAGCAGTTCTTC. The chain employs TRBV12-3 or TRBV12-4 and TRBJ2-1, with TRBD2 matching 9 bases. This CDR3 is 12 amino acids long. V shed 5 bases, J shed 9 bases, and the junction held 2 bases outside the gene matches.

In its sample, this clonotype was seen a few times. The chain joins TRBV6-5 to TRBJ1-2; no clear D. The CDR3 sequence is 13 residues long. Deletions cut 6 bases from V and 8 bases from J, with 16 bases between. Per germline, CDR1 MNHEY and CDR2 SVGAGI. CDR3 nucleotides: TGTGCCAGCAGACCCACGTCGGCCCGGGGCTACACCTTC. Its protein product is CASRPTSARGYTF.

The rearrangement joins TRBV4-3 to TRBJ2-1, with D tentatively TRBD2 (5 bases). The germline V gene encodes CDR1 LGHNA and CDR2 YSLEER. The CDR3 sequence is 13 residues long. V shed 3 bases and J shed 10 bases, with 13 bases lying between them. The CDR3 here is CASSQSLTGEQFF. The CDR3, as DNA: TGCGCCAGCAGCCAGAGCCTCACGGGGGAGCAGTTCTTC.

The chain links TRBV6-6 to TRBJ1-1; perhaps TRBD1 as D (5 bases). From germline, CDR1 is MNHNY and CDR2 SVGAGI (reference sequence). V was pared by 0 bases and J by 7 bases, with 9 bases between. This CDR3 is built from 13 residues. The DNA for the CDR3 is TGTGCCAGCAGTTACTCGGCCGGGGGTGAAGCTTTCTTT. Protein sequence: CASSYSAGGEAFF.

The chain employs TRBV7-9 and TRBJ2-7, with 7 bases aligning to TRBD2. The junction had 9 bases not matched to a gene; V was cut back by 7 bases and J by 6 bases. CDR1 is SEHNR and CDR2 is FQNEAQ in the germline V gene (reference sequence). The CDR3 has 13 amino acids. CDR3 bases: TGTGCCAGCACCGACGGGAGGCGGATCGAGCAGTACTTC. Its translation: CASTDGRRIEQYF.

This clonotype was counted a few times. The rearrangement uses TRBV27 and TRBJ2-7; 12 bases align to TRBD2. The CDR3 contains 15 residues. Germline loops: CDR1 MNHEY, CDR2 SMNVEV (reference sequence). V was clipped by 0 bases and J by 3 bases; unmatched bases: 0. In nucleotides, the CDR3 is TGTGCCAGCAGTTTATCACTAGCGGGAGGCTACGAGCAGTACTTC. Its translation is CASSLSLAGGYEQYF.

With regard to this clonotype: Germline is not matched at one junction end, which may reflect a read error. V usage is TRBV7-2 and J usage is TRBJ2-1, with D perhaps TRBD1 (7 bases). The germline V gene has CDR1 SGHTA and CDR2 FQGNSA. The CDR3 loop spans 16 amino acids. CDR3 DNA sequence: TGTGCCGGCAGCCCTAGGGGGCGGGACTCCTACAATGAGCAGTTCTTC. Translated: CAGSPRGRDSYNEQFF.

Concerning this clonotype itself: A read error may explain this, as a much larger clone is one base away. This rearrangement joins TRBV29-1 to TRBJ2-5, with D possibly TRBD2 on 6 matching bases. CDR3 length equals 12 residues. The germline V and J ends were trimmed by 6 bases and 7 bases, with 15 bases remaining between them. CDR1 and CDR2 (germline): SQVTM, ANQGSEA. CDR3 nucleotide sequence: TGCAGCGTCAACGACGGAGGGAGGACCCAGTACTTC. It specifies CSVNDGGRTQYF.

This chain uses TRBV29-1 with TRBJ1-2; tentatively, D is TRBD1 (5 bases). This CDR3 is built from 11 residues. The V end was cut by 4 bases, the J end by 7 bases, with 10 bases between. CDR1 is SQVTM and CDR2 is ANQGSEA in the germline V gene. The CDR3 nucleotides read TGCAGCGTTGGACAGCAGTCTGGCTACACCTTC. Residues: CSVGQQSGYTF.

A few counts support this clonotype. The chain links TRBV10-3 to TRBJ2-1, with 15 nucleotides matching TRBD2. This CDR3 is built from 18 residues. Germline assignment: CDR1 ENHRY and CDR2 SYGVKD. The junction had 7 bases not matched to a gene; V was cut back by 7 bases and J by 0 bases. In nucleotides, the CDR3 is TGTGCCATCAACGCAGGACTAGCGGGAGGGAGCTCCTACAATGAGCAGTTCTTC. Amino acids: CAINAGLAGGSSYNEQFF.

The chain uses TRBV5-6 and TRBJ2-7; 10 bases agree with TRBD1. The J segment lost 6 bases and the V segment lost 7 bases, leaving 10 bases of the junction unmatched. This CDR3 has 14 residues. The germline CDR1 and CDR2 sequences are SGHDT and YYEEEE. The CDR3 is CASANSGTGVEQYF. The CDR3 nucleotides are TGTGCCAGCGCCAATTCCGGGACAGGGGTCGAGCAGTACTTC.

The chain employs TRBV7-2 and TRBJ2-5; 10 bases are a match to TRBD1. CDR1 and CDR2 from the germline V gene are SGHTA and FQGNSA. This CDR3 is built from 13 residues. The ends lost 8 bases at V and 5 bases at J; junction bases unmatched: 5. The CDR3 protein is CASGQGGQETQYF. The CDR3 DNA is TGTGCCAGCGGACAGGGGGGTCAGGAGACCCAGTACTTC.

This clonotype occurred a few times. The V and J genes are TRBV4-1 and TRBJ2-7; 7 bases align to TRBD2. CDR3 size: 16 residues. Germline V gives CDR1 MGHRA, CDR2 YSYEKL. V trimming: 0 bases; J trimming: 3 bases; junction bases outside the gene matches: 8. The CDR3 is CASSQDLASGVYEQYF. CDR3 sequence (DNA): TGCGCCAGCAGCCAAGATCTAGCTAGCGGCGTCTACGAGCAGTACTTC.

This rearrangement joins TRBV20-1 to TRBJ2-1, with 7 positions matching TRBD2. With 6 bases clipped from V and 3 bases from J, the junction kept 17 bases outside the gene matches. The CDR3 is 17 residues long. CDR1 is DFQATT, CDR2 SNEGSKA, per germline (reference sequence). CDR3 sequence reads: CSAGSSPAGLSYNEQFF. CDR3 coding DNA: TGCAGTGCGGGTAGCTCCCCAGCGGGACTCAGCTACAATGAGCAGTTCTTC.

The V call is TRBV12-3 or TRBV12-4, the J call TRBJ2-1; TRBD2 might be the D (6 bases). This CDR3 has 12 residues. Here the CDR3 reads CAVAGPYNEQFF. The CDR3 nucleotides are TGTGCGGTGGCGGGACCTTACAATGAGCAGTTCTTC.

This clonotype was counted a few times. DNA of the CDR3: TGTGCCAGCAGTGGACCAAGCGGCCCAGGGGGTCCCTATGGCTACACCTTC. Amino acid sequence: CASSGPSGPGGPYGYTF. The rearrangement links TRBV6-1 to TRBJ1-2; 7 positions agree with TRBD1. V lost 4 bases and J lost 4; bases outside the gene matches: 15. CDR1 is MNHNS and CDR2 is SASEGT in the germline V gene. CDR3 length: 17 residues.

This chain connects TRBV20-1 to TRBJ1-5, with D possibly being TRBD1 (6 bases). Germline V gene lookup returns CDR1 DFQATT and CDR2 SNEGSKA (reference sequence). The CDR3 has 14 residues. V lost 3 bases to trimming and J lost 3 bases, with 12 bases between them. CDR3 amino acids: CSARDRRNNQPQHF. CDR3 bases: TGCAGTGCTAGGGACAGACGAAACAATCAGCCCCAGCATTTT.

The CDR3 region is CASSLDNHSNQPQHF. Written as DNA, the CDR3 is TGCGCCAGCAGCTTGGACAACCATAGCAATCAGCCCCAGCATTTT. The chain is built from TRBV5-1 and TRBJ1-5; no firm D call. Trimming shortened V by 0 bases and J by 0 bases, and 7 bases separated the two germline ends. The CDR3 spans 15 residues. From germline, CDR1 is SGHRS and CDR2 YFSETQ.

V usage is TRBV27 and J usage is TRBJ2-1, with TRBD1 matching over 10 bases. This CDR3 is built from 15 residues. CDR1 MNHEY and CDR2 SMNVEV come from the germline V gene (reference sequence). Trimming removed 6 bases from V and 4 bases from J; junction bases left unmatched: 6. CDR3 nucleotide sequence: TGTGCCAGCAGACTCGGGACAGGGGTTTACAATGAGCAGTTCTTC. Translating gives CASRLGTGVYNEQFF.

The chain employs TRBV13 and TRBJ2-7, with D possibly matching TRBD1 (6 bases). Germline CDR1 is PRHDT and CDR2 is FYEKMQ (reference sequence). V lost 4 bases and J lost 2, with 15 bases in between. The CDR3 is made up of 15 amino acids. The CDR3 nucleotides read TGTGCCAGCAGCTCACAGGGTACGATAACCTACGAGCAGTACTTC. This sequence encodes CASSSQGTITYEQYF.

This clonotype showed up just a few times. The V gene is TRBV12-3 or TRBV12-4, the J gene TRBJ1-1, with D hard to call. Trimming took off 6 bases at V and 2 bases at J, with 10 bases between the two ends. This CDR3 comprises 13 residues. CDR3 region: CASSPVINTEAFF. In nucleotides, the CDR3 is TGTGCCAGCAGCCCAGTTATTAACACTGAAGCTTTCTTT.